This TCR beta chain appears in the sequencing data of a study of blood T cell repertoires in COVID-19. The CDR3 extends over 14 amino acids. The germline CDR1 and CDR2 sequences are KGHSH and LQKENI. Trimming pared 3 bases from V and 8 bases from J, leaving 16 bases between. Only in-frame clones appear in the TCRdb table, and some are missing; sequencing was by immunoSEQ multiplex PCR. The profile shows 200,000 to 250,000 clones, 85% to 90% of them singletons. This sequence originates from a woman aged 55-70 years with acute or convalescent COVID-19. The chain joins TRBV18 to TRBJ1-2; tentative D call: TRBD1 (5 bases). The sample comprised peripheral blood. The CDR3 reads CASSPTAGAGGYTF. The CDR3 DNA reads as TGTGCCAGCTCACCCACCGCTGGGGCTGGGGGCTACACCTTC.